This entry features one T cell receptor (beta chain) sequence. Only in-frame clones appear in the TCRdb table, and some are missing; sequencing was by immunoSEQ multiplex PCR. The top ten clones hold about 5.9% of a sample with 250,000 or so clones, about 90% of them seen once. This sample is drawn from a study of blood T cell repertoires in COVID-19. The germline gives CDR1 SGHKS, CDR2 YYEKEE (reference sequence). The CDR3 runs to 17 residues. V trimming: 0 bases; J trimming: 3 bases; junction bases outside the gene matches: 5. This TCR came from a man in his sixties with acute or convalescent COVID-19. V gene TRBV5-5 combines with J gene TRBJ1-3; 11 nucleotides align to TRBD1. Material for sequencing was peripheral blood. In DNA, the CDR3 is TGTGCCAGCAGCTTGGTGGGACAGGGGGAAATTGGAAACACCATATATTTT. As protein: CASSLVGQGEIGNTIYF.